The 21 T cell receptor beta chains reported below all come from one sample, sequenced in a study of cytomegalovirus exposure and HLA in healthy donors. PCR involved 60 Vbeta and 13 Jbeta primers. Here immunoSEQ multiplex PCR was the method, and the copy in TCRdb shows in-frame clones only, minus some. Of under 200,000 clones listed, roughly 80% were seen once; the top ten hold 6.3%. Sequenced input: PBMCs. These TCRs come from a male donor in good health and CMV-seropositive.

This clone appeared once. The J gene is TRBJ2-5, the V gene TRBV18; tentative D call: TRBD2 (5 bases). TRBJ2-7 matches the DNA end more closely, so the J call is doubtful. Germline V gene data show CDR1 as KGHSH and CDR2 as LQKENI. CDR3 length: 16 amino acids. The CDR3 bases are TGTGCCAGCTCACCACTCACGGGGAAGAGCTCCTACGAGCAGTACTTC. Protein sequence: CASSPLTGKSSYEQYF.

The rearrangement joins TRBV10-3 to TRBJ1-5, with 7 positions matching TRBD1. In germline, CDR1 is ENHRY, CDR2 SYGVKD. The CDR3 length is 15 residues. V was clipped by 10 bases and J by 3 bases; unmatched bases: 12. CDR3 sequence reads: CATQGGLESNQPQHF. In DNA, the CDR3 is TGTGCCACTCAGGGGGGTTTGGAATCCAATCAGCCCCAGCATTTT.

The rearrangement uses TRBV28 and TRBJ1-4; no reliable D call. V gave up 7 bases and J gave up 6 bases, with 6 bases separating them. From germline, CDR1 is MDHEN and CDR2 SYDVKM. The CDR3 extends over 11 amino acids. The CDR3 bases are TGTGCCAGCAAACTATATGAAAAACTGTTTTTT. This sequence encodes CASKLYEKLFF.

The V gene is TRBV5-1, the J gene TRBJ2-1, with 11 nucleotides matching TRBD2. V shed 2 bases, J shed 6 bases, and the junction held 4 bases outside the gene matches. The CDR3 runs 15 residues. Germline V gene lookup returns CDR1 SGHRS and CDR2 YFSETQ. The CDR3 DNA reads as TGCGCCAGCAGCTTAAGGACTAGCGGGTTCAATGAGCAGTTCTTC. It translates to CASSLRTSGFNEQFF.

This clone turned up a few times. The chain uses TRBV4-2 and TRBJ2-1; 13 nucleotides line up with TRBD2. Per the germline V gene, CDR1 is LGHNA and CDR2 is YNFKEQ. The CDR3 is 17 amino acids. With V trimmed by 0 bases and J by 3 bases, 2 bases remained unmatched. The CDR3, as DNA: TGTGCCAGCAGCCAAGATCGGACTAGCGGGAGCTACAATGAGCAGTTCTTC. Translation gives CASSQDRTSGSYNEQFF.

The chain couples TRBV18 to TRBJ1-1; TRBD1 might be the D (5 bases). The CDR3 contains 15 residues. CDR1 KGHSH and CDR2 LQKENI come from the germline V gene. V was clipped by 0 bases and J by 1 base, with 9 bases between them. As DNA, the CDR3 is TGTGCCAGCTCACCACCGCGGGGCACGAACACTGAAGCTTTCTTT. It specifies CASSPPRGTNTEAFF.

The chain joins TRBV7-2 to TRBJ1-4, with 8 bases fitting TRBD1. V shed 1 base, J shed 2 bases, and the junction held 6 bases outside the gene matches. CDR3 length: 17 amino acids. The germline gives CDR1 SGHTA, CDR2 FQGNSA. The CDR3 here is CASSLEQGALTNEKLFF. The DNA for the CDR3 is TGTGCCAGCAGCTTAGAGCAGGGGGCTTTGACTAATGAAAAACTGTTTTTT.

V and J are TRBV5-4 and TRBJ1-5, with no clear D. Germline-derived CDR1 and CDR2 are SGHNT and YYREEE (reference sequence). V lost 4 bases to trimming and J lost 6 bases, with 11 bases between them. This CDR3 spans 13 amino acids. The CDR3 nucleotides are TGTGCCAGCAGCACCTTCGGGAGTCAGCCCCAGCATTTT. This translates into CASSTFGSQPQHF.

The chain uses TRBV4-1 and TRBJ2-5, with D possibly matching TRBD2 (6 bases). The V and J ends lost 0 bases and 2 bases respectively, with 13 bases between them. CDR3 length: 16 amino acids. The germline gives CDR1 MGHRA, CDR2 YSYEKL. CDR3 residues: CASSQDRGIQQETQYF. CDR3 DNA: TGCGCCAGCAGCCAAGATCGGGGGATACAACAAGAGACCCAGTACTTC.

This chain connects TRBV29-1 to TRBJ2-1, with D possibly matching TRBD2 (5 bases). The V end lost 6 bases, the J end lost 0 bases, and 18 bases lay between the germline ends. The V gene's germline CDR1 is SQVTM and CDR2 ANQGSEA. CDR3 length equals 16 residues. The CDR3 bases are TGCAGCGTCGCTGGTGGGGAGCGGAGCTCCTACAATGAGCAGTTCTTC. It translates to CSVAGGERSSYNEQFF.

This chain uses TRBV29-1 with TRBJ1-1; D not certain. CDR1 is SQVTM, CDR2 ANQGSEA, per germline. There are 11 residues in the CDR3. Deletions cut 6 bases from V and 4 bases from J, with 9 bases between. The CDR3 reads CSVLKSTEAFF. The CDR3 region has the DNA TGCAGCGTCCTAAAGTCCACTGAAGCTTTCTTT. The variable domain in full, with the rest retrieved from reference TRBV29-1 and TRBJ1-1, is SAVISQKPSRDICQRGTSLTIQCQVDSQVTMMFWYRQQPGQSLTLIATANQGSEATYESGFVIDKFPISRPNLTFSTLTVSNMSPEDSSIYLCSVLKSTEAFFGQGTRLTVV.

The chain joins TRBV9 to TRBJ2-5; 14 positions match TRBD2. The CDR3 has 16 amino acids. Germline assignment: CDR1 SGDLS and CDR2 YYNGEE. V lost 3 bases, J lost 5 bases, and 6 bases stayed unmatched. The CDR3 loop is CASSGGTSGSQETQYF. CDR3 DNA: TGTGCCAGCAGCGGCGGGACTAGCGGGAGTCAGGAGACCCAGTACTTC. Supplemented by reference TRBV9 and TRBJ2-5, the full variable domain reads DSGVTQTPKHLITATGQRVTLRCSPRSGDLSVYWYQQSLDQGLQFLIQYYNGEERAKGNILERFSAQQFPDLHSELNLSSLELGDSALYFCASSGGTSGSQETQYFGPGTRLLVL.

This CDR3 is CASRETGGWNEQFF. The CDR3, as DNA: TGTGCCAGCAGGGAGACAGGGGGCTGGAATGAGCAGTTCTTC. This chain connects TRBV27 to TRBJ2-1; 10 bases align to TRBD1. Unmatched junction bases numbered 6, after V lost 6 bases and J lost 7 bases. The CDR3 consists of 14 residues. Germline V gene sequence: CDR1 MNHEY, CDR2 SMNVEV (reference sequence).

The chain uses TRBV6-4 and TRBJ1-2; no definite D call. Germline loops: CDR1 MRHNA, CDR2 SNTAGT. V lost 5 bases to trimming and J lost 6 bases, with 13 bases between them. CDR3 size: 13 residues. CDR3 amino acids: CASSTGPSNGYTF. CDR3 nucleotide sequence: TGTGCCAGCAGTACGGGTCCGTCTAATGGCTACACCTTC.

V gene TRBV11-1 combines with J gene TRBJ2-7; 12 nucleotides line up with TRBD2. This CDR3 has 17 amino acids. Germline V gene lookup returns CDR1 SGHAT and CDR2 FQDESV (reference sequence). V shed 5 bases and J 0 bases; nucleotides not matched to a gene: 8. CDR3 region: CASSPRGLAGPSYEQYF. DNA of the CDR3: TGTGCCAGCAGCCCCAGGGGACTAGCGGGTCCCTCCTACGAGCAGTACTTC.

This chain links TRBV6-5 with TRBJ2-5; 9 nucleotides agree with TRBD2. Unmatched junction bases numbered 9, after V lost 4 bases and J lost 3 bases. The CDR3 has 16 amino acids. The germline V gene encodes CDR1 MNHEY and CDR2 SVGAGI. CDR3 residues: CASSLLGSGSKETQYF. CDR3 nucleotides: TGTGCCAGCAGTTTGCTGGGTAGCGGGAGTAAAGAGACCCAGTACTTC.

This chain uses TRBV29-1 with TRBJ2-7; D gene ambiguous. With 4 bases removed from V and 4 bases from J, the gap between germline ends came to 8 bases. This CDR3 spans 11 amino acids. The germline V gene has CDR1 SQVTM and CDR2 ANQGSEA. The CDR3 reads CSVGGVYEQYF. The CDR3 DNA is TGCAGCGTTGGAGGAGTTTACGAGCAGTACTTC.

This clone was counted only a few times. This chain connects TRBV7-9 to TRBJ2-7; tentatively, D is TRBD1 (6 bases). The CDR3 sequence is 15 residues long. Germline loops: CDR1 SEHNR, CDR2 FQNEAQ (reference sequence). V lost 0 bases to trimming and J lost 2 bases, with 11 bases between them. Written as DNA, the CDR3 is TGTGCCAGCAGCTTAGCGGACAGAAAACCCTACGAGCAGTACTTC. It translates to CASSLADRKPYEQYF.

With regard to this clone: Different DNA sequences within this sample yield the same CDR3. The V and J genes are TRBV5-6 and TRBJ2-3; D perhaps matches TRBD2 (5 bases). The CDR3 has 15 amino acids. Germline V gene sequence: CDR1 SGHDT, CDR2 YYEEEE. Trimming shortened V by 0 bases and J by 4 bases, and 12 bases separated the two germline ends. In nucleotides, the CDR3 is TGTGCCAGCAGCTTGGGTCCGGGAACCCCAGATACGCAGTATTTT. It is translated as CASSLGPGTPDTQYF.

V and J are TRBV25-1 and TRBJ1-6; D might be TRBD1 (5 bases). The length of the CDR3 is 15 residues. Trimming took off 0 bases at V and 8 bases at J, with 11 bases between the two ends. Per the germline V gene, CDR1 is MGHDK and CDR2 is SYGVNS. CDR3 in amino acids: CASSEYVGQDSPLHF. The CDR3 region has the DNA TGTGCCAGCAGTGAATACGTGGGGCAGGATTCACCCCTCCACTTT.

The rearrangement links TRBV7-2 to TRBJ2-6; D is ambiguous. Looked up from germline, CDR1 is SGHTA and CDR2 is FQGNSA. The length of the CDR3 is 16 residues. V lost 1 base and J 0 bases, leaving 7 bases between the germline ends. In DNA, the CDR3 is TGTGCCAGCAGCTTAGTAGCCAGCTCTGGGGCCAACGTCCTGACTTTC. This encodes CASSLVASSGANVLTF.